The rows below give T cell receptor beta chains drawn from one sample of a study of CD8+ T cells in alopecia areata. Profiled with immunoSEQ multiplex PCR; TCRdb holds only in-frame clones, not every one. The sample records 200,000 to 250,000 clones, more than 55% being singletons. This specimen was CD4+ T cells sorted from blood, taken at approximately week 44, from a patient treated with tofacitinib. All receptors come from a human donor with alopecia areata. CDR3s include the opening cysteine and the closing phenylalanine or tryptophan. A D gene is named only where the DNA matches it firmly. Rows may omit the clone size; those that give it use once, few, many or a size class.

j_call d_call v_call clone_size cdr3_nt cdr3_aa
TRBJ1-5 NA TRBV29-1 NA TGCAGCGCCGTTATTCGAGGGCTCGGTCAGCCCCAGCATTTT CSAVIRGLGQPQHF
TRBJ2-2 NA TRBV25-1 once TGTGCCAGCACCCAAACAGGGATGAACACCGGGGAGCTGTTTTTT CASTQTGMNTGELFF
TRBJ1-6 TRBD1 TRBV30 NA TGTGCCTGGAAGACAGGGGGCTCCTATAATTCACCCCTCCACTTT CAWKTGGSYNSPLHF
TRBJ1-2 NA TRBV29-1 NA TGCAGCGTTGGTGACGGAGGGGGCTATGGCTACACCTTC CSVGDGGGYGYTF
TRBJ1-6 NA TRBV5-1 NA TGCGCCAGCAGCTTCTCAGCCCATCAAAATTCACCCCTCCACTTT CASSFSAHQNSPLHF
TRBJ2-6 NA TRBV7-2 NA TGTGCCAGCAGTCTCGACAGAACCTCTGGGGCCAACGTCCTGACTTTC CASSLDRTSGANVLTF
TRBJ2-5 TRBD1 TRBV7-2 NA TGTGCCAGCAGCGACGGACAGGGGTTGGGGGAGACCCAGTACTTC CASSDGQGLGETQYF
TRBJ1-1 NA TRBV11-2 NA TGTGCCAGCAGACCTCCAGGGAACACTGAAGCTTTCTTT CASRPPGNTEAFF
TRBJ1-5 TRBD1 TRBV27 NA TGTGCCAGCAAGAGACAGGGAAATAGCAATCAGCCCCAGCATTTT CASKRQGNSNQPQHF
TRBJ1-2 TRBD1 TRBV29-1 NA TGCAGCCACAGACAGGGTGATGGCTACACCTTC CSHRQGDGYTF
TRBJ2-3 NA TRBV29-1 NA TGCAGCGTGTCCCAAGGGGCGGGCACAGATACGCAGTATTTT CSVSQGAGTDTQYF
TRBJ2-3 TRBD2 TRBV11-2 NA TGTGCCAGCAGCTCGCAGAGGAGCGGGGGGCGGGATACGCAGTATTTT CASSSQRSGGRDTQYF
TRBJ2-3 NA TRBV15 few TGTGCCACCAGCAGAGCGAGCACAGATACGCAGTATTTT CATSRASTDTQYF
TRBJ1-2 TRBD1 TRBV2 NA TGTGCCAGCAGTCGAGAGGGGACAGGGGTTGGCTACACCTTC CASSREGTGVGYTF
TRBJ1-5 TRBD1 TRBV7-2 NA TGTGCCAGCAGCCCAACAGGGGCAGGGGGACTCTTTAACCAGCCCCAGCATTTT CASSPTGAGGLFNQPQHF
TRBJ1-1 NA TRBV23-1 NA TGCGCCAGCAGACACTGCTCCACTGAAGCTTTCTTT CASRHCSTEAFF
TRBJ1-6 NA TRBV4-3 NA TGCGCCAGCAGCCAAGTGACAGGCTCTGGTTCACCCCTCCACTTT CASSQVTGSGSPLHF
TRBJ2-2 NA TRBV30 NA TGTGCCTGGAGTGTACGGGGGGCGGCCGGGGAGCTGTTTTTT CAWSVRGAAGELFF
TRBJ2-4 NA TRBV30 NA TGTGCCTGGAGCCTCCTGGACAGTGGGGTTCAGTACTTC CAWSLLDSGVQYF
TRBJ1-5 NA TRBV28 NA TGTGCCAGCAGTTTTATTTCCTCTCATAATCAGCCCCAGCATTTT CASSFISSHNQPQHF
TRBJ1-2 NA TRBV10-3 NA TGTGCCATCAGTGTTGACAGCTATGGCTACACCTTC CAISVDSYGYTF
TRBJ1-5 NA TRBV19 few TGTGCCAGTAGGATGGAAGATTATAGCAATCAGCCCCAGCATTTT CASRMEDYSNQPQHF
TRBJ2-7 TRBD1 TRBV29-1 NA TGCAGCGGACAGGGGGTGAGCAACGAGCAGTACTTC CSGQGVSNEQYF
TRBJ1-2 NA TRBV29-1 few TGCAGCGTTGCCCGGCAGGACCTTTATGGCTACACCTTC CSVARQDLYGYTF
TRBJ1-1 NA TRBV10-3 few TGTGCCATCAGTGACGGTAGCGGTGAAGCTTTCTTT CAISDGSGEAFF
TRBJ2-4 NA TRBV30 NA TGTGCCTGGAGTTCCTCTGGCCCAGCCAAAAACATTCAGTACTTC CAWSSSGPAKNIQYF
TRBJ2-5 NA TRBV7-2 few TGTGCCAGCCGCACCCGTCAGACAGAGACCCAGTACTTC CASRTRQTETQYF
TRBJ1-1 TRBD1 TRBV30 NA TGTGCCTGCCTAGACAGGGGGTTGAGCACTGAAGCTTTCTTT CACLDRGLSTEAFF
TRBJ1-4 TRBD1 TRBV29-1 NA TGCAGCGTTGGATTACCCGGGACAGTAAGCGAAAAACTGTTTTTT CSVGLPGTVSEKLFF
TRBJ2-7 NA TRBV29-1 few TGCAGCGTTGAAGGGGCCAGACCCGACTCCTACGAGCAGTACTTC CSVEGARPDSYEQYF
TRBJ2-2 TRBD1 TRBV7-2 NA TGTGCCAGCCGCGGACAGGGTGGCACCGGGGAGCTGTTTTTT CASRGQGGTGELFF
TRBJ2-2 TRBD1 TRBV29-1 NA TGCAGCGTTGGTGACAGGGGGCGAGGGGAGCTGTTTTTT CSVGDRGRGELFF
TRBJ2-2 TRBD1 TRBV29-1 NA TGCAGCGTAAGACAGGGCTTAGGCACCGGGGAGCTGTTTTTT CSVRQGLGTGELFF
TRBJ2-2 NA TRBV29-1 NA TGCAGCGTTAGGACGAGCACCGGGGAGCTGTTTTTT CSVRTSTGELFF
TRBJ2-3 NA TRBV11-3 NA TGTGCCAGCAGCTCCCGGTGGGCGGGACTTCTCATGGACACAGATACGCAGTATTTT CASSSRWAGLLMDTDTQYF
TRBJ2-5 NA TRBV18 once TGTGCCAGCTCACCCACTGAGGAGACCCAGTACTTC CASSPTEETQYF
TRBJ2-7 TRBD1 TRBV11-3 NA TGTGCCAGCAGCCCCCCTTGGGGACAGGAGCATACCTACGAGCAGTACTTC CASSPPWGQEHTYEQYF
TRBJ2-3 TRBD1 TRBV19 NA TGTGCCAGTAGCCTTGGGACAGGGGGCGCATATACGCAGTATTTT CASSLGTGGAYTQYF
TRBJ1-2 NA TRBV29-1 NA TGCAGCGTGGCCGGGACCCTTGCGAGGGGCTACACCTTC CSVAGTLARGYTF
TRBJ2-2 NA TRBV29-1 NA TGCAGCGTTCGGGGGCATACCACCGGGGAGCTGTTTTTT CSVRGHTTGELFF
TRBJ2-7 NA TRBV2 NA TGTGCCAGCAGTGACGGCGTCAACGAGCAGTACTTC CASSDGVNEQYF
TRBJ1-6 NA TRBV7-2 NA TGTGCCAGCAGCTTAGGAGGTGGGGAATCACCCCTCCACTTT CASSLGGGESPLHF
TRBJ1-1 NA TRBV18 NA TGTGCCAGCTCACAGGGGATCACTGAAGCTTTCTTT CASSQGITEAFF
TRBJ2-5 NA TRBV7-2 NA TGTGCCAGCGTACGTGGGGAGACCCAGTACTTC CASVRGETQYF
TRBJ1-6 NA TRBV19 NA TGTGCCACCGGAACAGGACAGAATAATTCACCCCTCCACTTT CATGTGQNNSPLHF
TRBJ2-7 NA TRBV4-3 NA TGCGCCAGCAGCCAAGAGAGCCCCAGCTACGAGCAGTACTTC CASSQESPSYEQYF
TRBJ2-1 NA TRBV7-2 once TGTGCCAGCAGCTTAGATTTCCCATTCAATGAGCAGTTCTTC CASSLDFPFNEQFF
TRBJ2-6 NA TRBV4-3 few TGCGCCAGCAGCCAAGGAGGGGCTGGGGCCAACGTCCTGACTTTC CASSQGGAGANVLTF
TRBJ2-1 NA TRBV20-1 few TGCAGTGCTAGGGACCCCCCCCGGCAGTTCTTC CSARDPPRQFF
TRBJ1-3 NA TRBV18 once TGTGCCAGCTCACGTGTCTCCCGGGCCGGCGACAGTTTCTCTGGAAACACCATATATTTT CASSRVSRAGDSFSGNTIYF
TRBJ1-4 NA TRBV11-2 few TGTGCCAGCAGCTTAGATCGGGGAAAACTGTTTTTT CASSLDRGKLFF
TRBJ1-2 TRBD1 TRBV29-1 NA TGCAGCGTTGGTACTACAGGGGGTAGGGGCTACACCTTC CSVGTTGGRGYTF
TRBJ2-7 TRBD1 TRBV6-6 NA TGTGCCAGCAGGGGACAGGGCCCCTACGAGCAGTACTTC CASRGQGPYEQYF